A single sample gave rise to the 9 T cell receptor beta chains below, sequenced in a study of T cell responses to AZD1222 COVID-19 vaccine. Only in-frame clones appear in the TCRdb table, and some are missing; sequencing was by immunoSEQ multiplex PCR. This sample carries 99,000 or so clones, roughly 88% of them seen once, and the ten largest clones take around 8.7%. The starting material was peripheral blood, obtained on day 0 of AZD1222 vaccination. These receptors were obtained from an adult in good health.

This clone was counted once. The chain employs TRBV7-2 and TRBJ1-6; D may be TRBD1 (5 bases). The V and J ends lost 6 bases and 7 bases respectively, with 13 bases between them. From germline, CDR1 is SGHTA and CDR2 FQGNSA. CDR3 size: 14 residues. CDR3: CASSPTGTNSPLHF. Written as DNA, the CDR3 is TGTGCCAGCAGTCCTACAGGCACCAATTCACCCCTCCACTTT.

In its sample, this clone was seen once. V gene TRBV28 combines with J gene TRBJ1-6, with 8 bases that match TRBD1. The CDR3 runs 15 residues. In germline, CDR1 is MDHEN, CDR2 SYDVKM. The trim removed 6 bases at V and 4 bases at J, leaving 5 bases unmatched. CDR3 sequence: CASSRRQGYNSPLHF. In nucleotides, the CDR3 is TGTGCCAGCAGCCGAAGACAGGGGTATAATTCACCCCTCCACTTT.

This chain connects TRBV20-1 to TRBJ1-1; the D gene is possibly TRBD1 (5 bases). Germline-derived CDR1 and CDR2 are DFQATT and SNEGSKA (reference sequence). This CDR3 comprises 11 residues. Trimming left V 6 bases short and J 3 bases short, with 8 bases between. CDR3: CSAPGYTEAFF. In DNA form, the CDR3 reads TGCAGTGCGCCAGGGTACACTGAAGCTTTCTTT.

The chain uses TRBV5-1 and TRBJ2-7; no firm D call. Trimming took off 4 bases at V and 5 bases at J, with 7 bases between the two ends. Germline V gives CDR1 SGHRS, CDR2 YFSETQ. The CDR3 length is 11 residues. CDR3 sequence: CASSAADEQYF. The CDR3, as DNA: TGCGCCAGCAGCGCTGCGGACGAGCAGTACTTC. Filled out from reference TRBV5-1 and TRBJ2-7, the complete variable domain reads KAGVTQTPRYLIKTRGQQVTLSCSPISGHRSVSWYQQTPGQGLQFLFEYFSETQRNKGNFPGRFSGRQFSNSRSEMNVSTLELGDSALYLCASSAADEQYFGPGTRLTVT.

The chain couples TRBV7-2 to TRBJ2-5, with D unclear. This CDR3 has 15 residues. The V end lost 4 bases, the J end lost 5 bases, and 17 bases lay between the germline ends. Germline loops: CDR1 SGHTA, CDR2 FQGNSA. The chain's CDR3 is CASSWGGVLAETQYF. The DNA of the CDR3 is TGTGCCAGCAGCTGGGGTGGGGTTTTGGCGGAGACCCAGTACTTC.

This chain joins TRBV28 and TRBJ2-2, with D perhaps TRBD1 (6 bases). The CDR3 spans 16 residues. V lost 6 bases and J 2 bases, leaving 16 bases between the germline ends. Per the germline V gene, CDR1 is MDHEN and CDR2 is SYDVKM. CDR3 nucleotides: TGTGCCAGCAGCAAGTGGACAGTAACCAACACCGGGGAGCTGTTTTTT. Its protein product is CASSKWTVTNTGELFF. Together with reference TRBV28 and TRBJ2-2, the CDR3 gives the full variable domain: DVKVTQSSRYLVKRTGEKVFLECVQDMDHENMFWYRQDPGLGLRLIYFSYDVKMKEKGDIPEGYSVSREKKERFSLILESASTNQTSMYLCASSKWTVTNTGELFFGEGSRLTVL.

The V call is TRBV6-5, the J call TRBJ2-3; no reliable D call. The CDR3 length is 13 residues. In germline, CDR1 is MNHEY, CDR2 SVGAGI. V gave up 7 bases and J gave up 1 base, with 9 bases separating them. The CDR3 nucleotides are TGTGCCAGCATTCCAAGGGGCACAGATACGCAGTATTTT. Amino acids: CASIPRGTDTQYF.

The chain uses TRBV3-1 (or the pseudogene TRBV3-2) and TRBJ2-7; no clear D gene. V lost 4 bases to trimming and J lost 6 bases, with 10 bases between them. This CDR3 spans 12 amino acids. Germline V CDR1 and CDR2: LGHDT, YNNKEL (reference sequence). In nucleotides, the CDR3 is TGTGCCAGCAGCCGCCGGGTCACCGAGCAGTACTTC. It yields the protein CASSRRVTEQYF.

CDR3 amino acids: CASSIHRGRMNTEAFF. CDR3 DNA sequence: TGTGCCAGTAGTATTCACAGGGGACGTATGAACACTGAAGCTTTCTTT. The chain uses TRBV19 and TRBJ1-1; 7 bases fit TRBD1. This CDR3 spans 16 amino acids. Germline loops: CDR1 LNHDA, CDR2 SQIVND (reference sequence). The V segment lost 3 bases and the J segment 0 bases; nucleotides outside the gene matches: 7.